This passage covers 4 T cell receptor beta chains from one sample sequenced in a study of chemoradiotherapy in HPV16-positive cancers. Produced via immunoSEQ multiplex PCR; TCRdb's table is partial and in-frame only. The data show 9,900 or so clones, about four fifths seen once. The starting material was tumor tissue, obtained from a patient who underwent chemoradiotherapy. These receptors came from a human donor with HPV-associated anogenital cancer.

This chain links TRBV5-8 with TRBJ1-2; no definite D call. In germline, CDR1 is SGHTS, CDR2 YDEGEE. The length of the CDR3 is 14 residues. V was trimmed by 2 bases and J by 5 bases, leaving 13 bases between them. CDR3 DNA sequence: TGTGCCAGCAGCTTTGGCGTCTCATGGTATGGCTACACCTTC. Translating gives CASSFGVSWYGYTF.

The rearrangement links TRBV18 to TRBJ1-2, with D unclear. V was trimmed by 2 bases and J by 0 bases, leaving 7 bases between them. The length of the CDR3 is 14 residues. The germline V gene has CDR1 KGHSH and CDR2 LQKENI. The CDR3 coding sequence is TGTGCCAGCTCACCAGCGGAAGCTAACTATGGCTACACCTTC. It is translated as CASSPAEANYGYTF.

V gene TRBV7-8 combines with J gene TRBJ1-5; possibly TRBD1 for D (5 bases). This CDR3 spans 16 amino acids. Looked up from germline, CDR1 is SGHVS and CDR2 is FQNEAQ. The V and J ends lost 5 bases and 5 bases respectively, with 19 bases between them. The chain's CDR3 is CASSASGPTFDQPQHF. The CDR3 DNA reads TGTGCCAGCAGCGCGTCGGGACCCACGTTCGATCAGCCCCAGCATTTT.

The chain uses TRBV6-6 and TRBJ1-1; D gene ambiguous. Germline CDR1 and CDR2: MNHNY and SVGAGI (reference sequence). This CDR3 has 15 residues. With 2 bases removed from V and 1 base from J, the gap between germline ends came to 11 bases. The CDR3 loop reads CASSYGPLPNTEAFF. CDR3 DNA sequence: TGTGCCAGCAGTTACGGGCCTTTACCGAACACTGAAGCTTTCTTT.